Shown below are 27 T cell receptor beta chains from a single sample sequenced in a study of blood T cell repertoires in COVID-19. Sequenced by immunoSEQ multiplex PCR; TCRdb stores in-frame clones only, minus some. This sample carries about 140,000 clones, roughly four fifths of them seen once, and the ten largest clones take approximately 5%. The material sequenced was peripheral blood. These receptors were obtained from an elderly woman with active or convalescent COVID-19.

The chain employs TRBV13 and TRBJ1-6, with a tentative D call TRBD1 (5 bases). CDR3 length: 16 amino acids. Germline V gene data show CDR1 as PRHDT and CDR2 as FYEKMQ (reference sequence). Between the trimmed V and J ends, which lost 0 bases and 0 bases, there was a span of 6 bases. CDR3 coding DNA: TGTGCCAGCAGCTTAGGGGGACTCTCCTATAATTCACCCCTCCACTTT. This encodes CASSLGGLSYNSPLHF.

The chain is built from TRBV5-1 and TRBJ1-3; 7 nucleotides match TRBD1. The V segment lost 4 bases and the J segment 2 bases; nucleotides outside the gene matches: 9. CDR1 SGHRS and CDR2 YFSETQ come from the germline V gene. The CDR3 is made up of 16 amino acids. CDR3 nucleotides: TGCGCCAGCAGCCGGCTAGGGGGACAGCCTGGAAACACCATATATTTT. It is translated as CASSRLGGQPGNTIYF.

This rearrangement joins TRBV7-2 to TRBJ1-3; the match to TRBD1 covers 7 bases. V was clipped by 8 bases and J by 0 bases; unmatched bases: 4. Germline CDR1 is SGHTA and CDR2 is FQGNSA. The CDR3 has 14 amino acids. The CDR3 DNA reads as TGTGCCAGCCAACAGGGGCCCTCTGGAAACACCATATATTTT. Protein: CASQQGPSGNTIYF.

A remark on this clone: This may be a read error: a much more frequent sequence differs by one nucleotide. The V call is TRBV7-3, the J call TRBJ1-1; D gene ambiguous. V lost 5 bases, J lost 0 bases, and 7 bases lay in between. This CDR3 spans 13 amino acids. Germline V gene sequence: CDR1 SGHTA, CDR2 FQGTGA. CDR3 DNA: TGTGCCAGCAGCCCCAACATGAACACTGAAGCTTTCTTT. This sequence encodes CASSPNMNTEAFF.

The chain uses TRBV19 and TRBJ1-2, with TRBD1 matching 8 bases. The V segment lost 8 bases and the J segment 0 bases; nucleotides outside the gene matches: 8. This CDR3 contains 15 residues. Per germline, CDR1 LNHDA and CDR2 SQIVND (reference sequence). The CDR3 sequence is CASGRQGASNYGYTF. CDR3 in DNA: TGTGCCAGTGGACGGCAGGGGGCCTCTAACTATGGCTACACCTTC.

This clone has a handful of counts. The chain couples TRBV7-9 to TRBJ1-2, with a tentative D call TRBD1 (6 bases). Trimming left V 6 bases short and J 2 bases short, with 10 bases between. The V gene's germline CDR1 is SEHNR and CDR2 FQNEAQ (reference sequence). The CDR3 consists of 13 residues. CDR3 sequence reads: CASSPQGNYGYTF. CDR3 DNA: TGTGCCAGCAGTCCTCAGGGGAACTATGGCTACACCTTC.

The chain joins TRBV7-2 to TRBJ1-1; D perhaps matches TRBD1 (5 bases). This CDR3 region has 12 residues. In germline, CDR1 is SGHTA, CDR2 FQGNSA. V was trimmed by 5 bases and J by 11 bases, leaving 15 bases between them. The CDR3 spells CASSPNTGVAFF. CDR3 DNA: TGTGCCAGCAGCCCTAACACGGGGGTTGCTTTCTTT.

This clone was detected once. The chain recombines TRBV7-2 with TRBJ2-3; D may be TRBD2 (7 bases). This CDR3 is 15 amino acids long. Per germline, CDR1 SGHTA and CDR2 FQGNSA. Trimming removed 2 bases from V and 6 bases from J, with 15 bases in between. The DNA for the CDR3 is TGTGCCAGCAGCTTAAGTGGCGGGGGCTCGGATACGCAGTATTTT. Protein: CASSLSGGGSDTQYF. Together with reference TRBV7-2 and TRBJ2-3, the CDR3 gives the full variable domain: GAGVSQSPSNKVTEKGKDVELRCDPISGHTALYWYRQSLGQGLEFLIYFQGNSAPDKSGLPSDRFSAERTGGSVSTLTIQRTQQEDSAVYLCASSLSGGGSDTQYFGPGTRLTVL.

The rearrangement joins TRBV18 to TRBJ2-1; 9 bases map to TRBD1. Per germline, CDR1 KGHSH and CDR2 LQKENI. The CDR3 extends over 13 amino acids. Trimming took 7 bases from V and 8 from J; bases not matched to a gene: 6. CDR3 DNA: TGTGCCAGCTTCCCGGGACAGGGCTATGAGCAGTTCTTC. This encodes CASFPGQGYEQFF.

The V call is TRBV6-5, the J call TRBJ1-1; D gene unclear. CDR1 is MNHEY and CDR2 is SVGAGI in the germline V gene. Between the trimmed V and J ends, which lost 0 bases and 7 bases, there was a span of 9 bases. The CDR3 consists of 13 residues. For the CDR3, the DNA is TGTGCCAGCAGTTACTCCCCGCGGGGTGAAGCTTTCTTT. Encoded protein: CASSYSPRGEAFF.

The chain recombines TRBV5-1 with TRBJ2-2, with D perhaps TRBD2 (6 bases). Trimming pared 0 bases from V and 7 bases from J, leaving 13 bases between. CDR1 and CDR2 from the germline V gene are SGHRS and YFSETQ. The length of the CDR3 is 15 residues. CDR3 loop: CASSLATSSGGELFF. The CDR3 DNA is TGCGCCAGCAGCTTGGCTACTAGCTCCGGCGGGGAGCTGTTTTTT.

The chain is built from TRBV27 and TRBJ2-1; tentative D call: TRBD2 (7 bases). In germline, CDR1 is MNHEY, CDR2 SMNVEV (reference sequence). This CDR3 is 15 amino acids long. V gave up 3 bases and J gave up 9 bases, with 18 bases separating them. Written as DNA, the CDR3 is TGTGCCAGCAGTTTTTGGGGGGGCCGGAACGGTGAGCAGTTCTTC. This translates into CASSFWGGRNGEQFF.

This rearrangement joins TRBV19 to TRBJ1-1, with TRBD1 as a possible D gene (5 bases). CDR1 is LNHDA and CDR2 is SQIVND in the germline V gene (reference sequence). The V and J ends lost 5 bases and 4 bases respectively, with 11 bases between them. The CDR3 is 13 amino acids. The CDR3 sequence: CASSWRGGTEAFF. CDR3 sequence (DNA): TGTGCCAGTAGTTGGAGGGGCGGCACTGAAGCTTTCTTT.

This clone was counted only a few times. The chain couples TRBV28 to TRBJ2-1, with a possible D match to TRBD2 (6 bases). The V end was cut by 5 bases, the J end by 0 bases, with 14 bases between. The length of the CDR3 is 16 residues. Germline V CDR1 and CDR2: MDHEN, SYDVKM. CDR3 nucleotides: TGTGCCAGCAGTCCCTTTCGGGGGAGCTCCTACAATGAGCAGTTCTTC. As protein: CASSPFRGSSYNEQFF.

Here the CDR3 reads CASSKTESYGYTF. For the CDR3, the DNA is TGTGCCAGCAGTAAGACAGAGTCGTACGGCTACACCTTC. The chain is built from TRBV6-6 and TRBJ1-2, with a tentative D call TRBD1 (5 bases). The V end was cut by 5 bases, the J end by 8 bases, with 15 bases between. The CDR3 runs to 13 residues. Germline loops: CDR1 MNHNY, CDR2 SVGAGI (reference sequence).

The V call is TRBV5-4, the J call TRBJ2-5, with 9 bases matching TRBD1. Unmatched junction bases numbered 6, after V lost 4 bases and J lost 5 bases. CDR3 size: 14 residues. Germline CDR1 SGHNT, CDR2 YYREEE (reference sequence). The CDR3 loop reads CASSPGTGRETQYF. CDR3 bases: TGTGCCAGCAGCCCCGGGACAGGGAGGGAGACCCAGTACTTC. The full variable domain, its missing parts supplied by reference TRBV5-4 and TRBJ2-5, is ETGVTQSPTHLIKTRGQQVTLRCSSQSGHNTVSWYQQALGQGPQFIFQYYREEENGRGNFPPRFSGLQFPNYSSELNVNALELDDSALYLCASSPGTGRETQYFGPGTRLLVL.

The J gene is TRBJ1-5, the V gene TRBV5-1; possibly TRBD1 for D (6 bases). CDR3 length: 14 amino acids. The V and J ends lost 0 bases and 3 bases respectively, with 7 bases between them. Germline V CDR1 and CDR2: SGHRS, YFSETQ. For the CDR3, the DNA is TGCGCCAGCAGCTTGGGGGGGCCCAATCAGCCCCAGCATTTT. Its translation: CASSLGGPNQPQHF.

CDR3 region: CASSFEAGGHNEQFF. In DNA form, the CDR3 reads TGTGCCAGCAGCTTTGAGGCGGGGGGGCACAATGAGCAGTTCTTC. V usage is TRBV5-5 and J usage is TRBJ2-1; 9 positions match TRBD2. The CDR3 runs 15 residues. After removal of 2 bases from V and 5 bases from J, the junction contained 5 bases not matched to a gene. Germline CDR1 is SGHKS and CDR2 is YYEKEE (reference sequence).

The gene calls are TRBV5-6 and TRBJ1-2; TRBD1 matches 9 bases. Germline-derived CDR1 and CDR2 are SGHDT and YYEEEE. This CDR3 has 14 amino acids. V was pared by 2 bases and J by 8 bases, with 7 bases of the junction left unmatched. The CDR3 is CASSLLQGAVGYTF. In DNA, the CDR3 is TGTGCCAGCAGCTTATTACAGGGGGCGGTCGGCTACACCTTC.

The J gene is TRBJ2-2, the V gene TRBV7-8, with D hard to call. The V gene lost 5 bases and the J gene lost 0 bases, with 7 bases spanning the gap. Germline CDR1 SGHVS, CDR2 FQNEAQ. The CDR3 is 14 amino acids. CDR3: CASSTDPNTGELFF. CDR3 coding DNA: TGTGCCAGCAGCACAGACCCGAACACCGGGGAGCTGTTTTTT.

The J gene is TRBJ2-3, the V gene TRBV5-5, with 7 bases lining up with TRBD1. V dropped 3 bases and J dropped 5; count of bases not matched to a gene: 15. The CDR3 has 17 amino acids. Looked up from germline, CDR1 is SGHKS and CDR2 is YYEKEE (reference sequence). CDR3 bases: TGTGCCAGCAGCTCCCGGGGTTTAGGGGGCGAGAGAGATACGCAGTATTTT. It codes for CASSSRGLGGERDTQYF.

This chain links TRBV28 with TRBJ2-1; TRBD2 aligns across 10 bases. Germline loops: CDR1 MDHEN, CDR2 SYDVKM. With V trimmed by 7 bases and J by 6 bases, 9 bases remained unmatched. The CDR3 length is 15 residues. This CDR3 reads CASTFQRGGGNEQFF. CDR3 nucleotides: TGTGCCAGCACCTTTCAGCGGGGGGGCGGCAATGAGCAGTTCTTC. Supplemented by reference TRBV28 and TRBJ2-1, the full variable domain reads DVKVTQSSRYLVKRTGEKVFLECVQDMDHENMFWYRQDPGLGLRLIYFSYDVKMKEKGDIPEGYSVSREKKERFSLILESASTNQTSMYLCASTFQRGGGNEQFFGPGTRLTVL.

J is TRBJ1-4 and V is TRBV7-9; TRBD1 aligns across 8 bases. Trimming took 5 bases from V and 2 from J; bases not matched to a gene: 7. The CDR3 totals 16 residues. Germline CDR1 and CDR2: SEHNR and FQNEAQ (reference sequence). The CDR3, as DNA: TGTGCCAGCAGCACCCGGACAGGGAGTACTAATGAAAAACTGTTTTTT. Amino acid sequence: CASSTRTGSTNEKLFF. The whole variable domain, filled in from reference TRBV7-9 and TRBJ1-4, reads DTGVSQNPRHKITKRGQNVTFRCDPISEHNRLYWYRQTLGQGPEFLTYFQNEAQLEKSRLLSDRFSAERPKGSFSTLEIQRTEQGDSAMYLCASSTRTGSTNEKLFFGSGTQLSVL.

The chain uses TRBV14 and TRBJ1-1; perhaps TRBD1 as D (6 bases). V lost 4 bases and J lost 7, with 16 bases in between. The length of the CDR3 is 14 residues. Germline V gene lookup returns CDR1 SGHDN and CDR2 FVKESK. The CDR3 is CASSPRRGGHEAFF. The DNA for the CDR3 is TGTGCCAGCAGCCCGCGGAGGGGGGGGCATGAAGCTTTCTTT.

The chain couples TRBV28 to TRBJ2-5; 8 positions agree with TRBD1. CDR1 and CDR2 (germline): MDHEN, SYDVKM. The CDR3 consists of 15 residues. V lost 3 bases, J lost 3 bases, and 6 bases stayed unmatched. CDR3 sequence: CASSFSGQGEETQYF. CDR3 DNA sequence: TGTGCCAGCAGTTTTTCAGGACAGGGAGAAGAGACCCAGTACTTC.

CDR3 DNA sequence: TGCAGCGTTGCCGAAGGTACAGGTTCACCCCTCCACTTT. Encoded protein: CSVAEGTGSPLHF. The chain carries TRBV29-1 and TRBJ1-6; D is possibly TRBD1 (5 bases). The CDR3 has 13 amino acids. Germline CDR1 and CDR2: SQVTM and ANQGSEA. V lost 4 bases and J 9 bases, leaving 13 bases between the germline ends.

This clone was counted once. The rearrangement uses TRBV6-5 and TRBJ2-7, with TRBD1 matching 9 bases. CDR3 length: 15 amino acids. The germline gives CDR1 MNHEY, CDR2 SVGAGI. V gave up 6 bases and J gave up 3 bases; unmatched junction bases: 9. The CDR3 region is CASSKGTGGFYEQYF. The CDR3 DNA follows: TGTGCCAGCAGCAAAGGTACAGGGGGCTTCTACGAGCAGTACTTC.